What follows describes a single TCR beta chain. No antigen is known for it. Per germline, CDR1 MDHEN and CDR2 SYDVKM. Trimming cost V 6 bases and J 5 bases, with 17 bases left between them. This CDR3 is built from 14 residues. This sample stems from a study of shared clonotypes between healthy human individuals. Study overall: Each donor's CD4 naive and CD4 memory cells filled three plates apiece, CD8 naive two, and CD8 memory one. Findings and limits, study-wide: Clonotypes shared by all four sorted-subset donors had higher generation probabilities than non-shared clonotypes.

The naive CD8 population came from CD45RO-negative cells selected for CCR7, without terminally differentiated effector memory CD45RA+ cells. The assay was immunoSEQ multiplex PCR, and TCRdb's table has in-frame clones only and misses some. Of some 2,100,000 clones in the sample, under 95% were seen once. The clonotype comes from a man aged 18 to 29 in good health. Some clones in this sample may be carry-over from other donors' samples. This rearrangement joins TRBV28 to TRBJ2-7; D remains ambiguous. The sample comprised naive CD8+ T cells from PBMCs. This CDR3 reads CASRWTRAIHEQYF. The CDR3 DNA follows: TGTGCCAGCAGGTGGACCCGGGCCATCCACGAGCAGTACTTC. The variable domain in full, completed from reference TRBV28 and TRBJ2-7, reads DVKVTQSSRYLVKRTGEKVFLECVQDMDHENMFWYRQDPGLGLRLIYFSYDVKMKEKGDIPEGYSVSREKKERFSLILESASTNQTSMYLCASRWTRAIHEQYFGPGTRLTVT.